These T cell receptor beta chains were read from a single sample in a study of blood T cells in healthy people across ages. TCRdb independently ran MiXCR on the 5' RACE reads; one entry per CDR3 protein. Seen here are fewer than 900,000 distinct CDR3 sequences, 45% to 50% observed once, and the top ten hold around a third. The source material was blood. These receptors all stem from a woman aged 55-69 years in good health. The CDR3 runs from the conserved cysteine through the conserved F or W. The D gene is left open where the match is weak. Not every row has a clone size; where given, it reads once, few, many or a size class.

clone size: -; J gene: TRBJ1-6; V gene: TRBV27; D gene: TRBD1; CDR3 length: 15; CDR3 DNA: TGTGCCAGCAGTCAACAGGGGAGGATGGATTCACCCCTCCACTTT; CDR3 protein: CASSQQGRMDSPLHF
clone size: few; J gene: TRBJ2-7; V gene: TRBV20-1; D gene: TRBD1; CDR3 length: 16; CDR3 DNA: TGCAGTGCTGTGGCCCGGGACAGGGGGGTCTGGGACGAGCAGTACTTC; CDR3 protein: CSAVARDRGVWDEQYF
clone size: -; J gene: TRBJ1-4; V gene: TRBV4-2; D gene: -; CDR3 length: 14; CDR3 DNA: TGTGCCAGCAGCCAACGGAGAGGGCAGGAAAAACTGTTTTTT; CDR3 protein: CASSQRRGQEKLFF
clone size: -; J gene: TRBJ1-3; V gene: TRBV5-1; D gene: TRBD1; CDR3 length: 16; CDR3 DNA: TGCGCCAGCAGCTCGAGGACAGGGGAGTCTGGAAACACCATATATTTT; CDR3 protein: CASSSRTGESGNTIYF
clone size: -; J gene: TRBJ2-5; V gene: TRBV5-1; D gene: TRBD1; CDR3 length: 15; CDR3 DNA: TGCGCCAGCAGCAAACAGGGGGCACTCCAAGAGACCCAGTACTTC; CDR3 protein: CASSKQGALQETQYF
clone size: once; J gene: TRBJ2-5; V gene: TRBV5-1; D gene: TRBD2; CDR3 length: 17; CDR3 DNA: TGCGCCAGCAGCTTGGCCCAGCTAGCGGGAGATGAGAATGAGCAGTACTTC; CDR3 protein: CASSLAQLAGDENEQYF
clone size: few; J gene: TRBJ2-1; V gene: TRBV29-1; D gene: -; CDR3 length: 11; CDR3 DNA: TGCAGCTTCGACGGGTACAATGAGCAGTTCTTC; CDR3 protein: CSFDGYNEQFF
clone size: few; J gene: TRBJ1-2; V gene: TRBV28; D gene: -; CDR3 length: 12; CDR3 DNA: TGTGCCAGCAGACGCACTGACTATGGCTACACCTTC; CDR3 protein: CASRRTDYGYTF
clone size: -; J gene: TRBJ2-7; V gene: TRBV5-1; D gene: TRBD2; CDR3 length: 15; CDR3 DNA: TGCGCCAGCAGCTCTGGACTAGCGGTAACCTACGAGCAGTACTTC; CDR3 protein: CASSSGLAVTYEQYF
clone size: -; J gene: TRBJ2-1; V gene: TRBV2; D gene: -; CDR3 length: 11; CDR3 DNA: TGTGCCAGCAGTGAAGACGGTGAGCAGTTCTTC; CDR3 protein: CASSEDGEQFF
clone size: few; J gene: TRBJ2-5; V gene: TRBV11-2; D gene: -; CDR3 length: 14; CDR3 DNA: TGTGCCAGCAGCCCCCAGTTAGGGTCTGCGACCCAGTACTTC; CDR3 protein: CASSPQLGSATQYF
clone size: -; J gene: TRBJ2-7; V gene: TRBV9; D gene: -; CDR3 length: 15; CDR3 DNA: TGTGCCAGCAGCGTAGCCTCCCGAGGGGTCGGCGAGCAGTACTTC; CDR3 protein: CASSVASRGVGEQYF
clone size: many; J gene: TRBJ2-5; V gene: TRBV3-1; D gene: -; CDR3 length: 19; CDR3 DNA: TGTGCCAGCAGGTTCACAAGGTCGGGGACAGCGGGTCGAAAAGAGACCCAGTACTTC; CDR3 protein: CASRFTRSGTAGRKETQYF
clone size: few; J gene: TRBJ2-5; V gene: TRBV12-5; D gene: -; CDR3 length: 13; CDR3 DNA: TGTGCTAGTGGTTTGATGGATTCGGAGACCCAGTACTTC; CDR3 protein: CASGLMDSETQYF
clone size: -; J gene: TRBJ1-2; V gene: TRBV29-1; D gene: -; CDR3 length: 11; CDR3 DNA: TGCAGCGTTGGAGGCGGATATGGCTACACCTTC; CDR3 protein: CSVGGGYGYTF
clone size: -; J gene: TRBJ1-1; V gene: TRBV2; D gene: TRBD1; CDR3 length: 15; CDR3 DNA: TGTGCCAGCACCGCAGGACAGGGGGCGAGCACTGAAGCTTTCTTT; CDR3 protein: CASTAGQGASTEAFF
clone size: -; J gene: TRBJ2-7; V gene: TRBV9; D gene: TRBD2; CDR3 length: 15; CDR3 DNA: TGTGCCAGCAGCGCCCGTAGCGGGAGCCCATCCGAGCAGTACTTC; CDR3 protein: CASSARSGSPSEQYF
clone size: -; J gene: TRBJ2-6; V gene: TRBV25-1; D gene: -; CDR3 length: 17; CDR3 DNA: TGTGCCAGCAGTGAGGTGGGCAGTGTCTCTGGGGCCAACGTCCTGACTTTC; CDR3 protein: CASSEVGSVSGANVLTF
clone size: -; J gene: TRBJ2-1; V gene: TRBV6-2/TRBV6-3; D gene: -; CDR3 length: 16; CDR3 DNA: TGTGCCAGCAGTTACTGGGGCCCAAGCTCCTACAATGAGCAGTTCTTC; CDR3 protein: CASSYWGPSSYNEQFF
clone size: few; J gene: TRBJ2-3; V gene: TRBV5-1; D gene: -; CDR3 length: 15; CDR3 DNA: TGCGCCAGCAGCGGACGGGACTCAAACACCGATACGCAGTATTTT; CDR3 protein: CASSGRDSNTDTQYF
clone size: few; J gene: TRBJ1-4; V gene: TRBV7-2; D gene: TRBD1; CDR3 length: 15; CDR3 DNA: TGTGCCAGCAGCGACAGACAGGGTACGAATGAAAAACTGTTTTTT; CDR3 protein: CASSDRQGTNEKLFF
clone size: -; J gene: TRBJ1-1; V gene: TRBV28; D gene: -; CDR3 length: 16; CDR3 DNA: TGTGCCAGCAGTTTACCCCACAGCGGCGTAAGGACTGAAGCTTTCTTT; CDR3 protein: CASSLPHSGVRTEAFF
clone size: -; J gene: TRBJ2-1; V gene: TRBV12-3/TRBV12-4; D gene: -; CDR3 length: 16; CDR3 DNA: TGTGCCAGCAGTTTAAGGGGCCGGGCCACGAGGAATGAGCAGTTCTTC; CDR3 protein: CASSLRGRATRNEQFF
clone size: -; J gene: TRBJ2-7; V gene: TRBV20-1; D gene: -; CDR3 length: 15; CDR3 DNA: TGCAGTGCTAGCGCCGCCGCCGGGACCCCGCACGAGCAGTACTTC; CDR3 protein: CSASAAAGTPHEQYF
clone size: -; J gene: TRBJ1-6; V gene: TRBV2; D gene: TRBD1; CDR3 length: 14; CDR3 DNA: TGTGCCACCCTTACGGGACAGGGTAATTCACCCCTCCACTTT; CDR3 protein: CATLTGQGNSPLHF
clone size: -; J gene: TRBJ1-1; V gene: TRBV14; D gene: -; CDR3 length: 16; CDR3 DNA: TGTGCCAGCAGCCAAGGGGCTGGGGGGTGGAACACTGAAGCTTTCTTT; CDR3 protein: CASSQGAGGWNTEAFF
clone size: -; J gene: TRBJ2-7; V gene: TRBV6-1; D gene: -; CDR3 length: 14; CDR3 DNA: TGTGCCAGCAGTGAAAGGTGGGGGTTCCTCGAGCAGTACTTC; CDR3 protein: CASSERWGFLEQYF